These T cell receptor beta chains were read from a single sample in a study of cytomegalovirus exposure and HLA in healthy donors. Sequencing used immunoSEQ multiplex PCR; TCRdb keeps in-frame clones, though not all of them. The sample consists of about 210,000 clones, about four fifths of them appearing once. Sequenced input: PBMCs. These receptors originate from a woman in her fifties or sixties in good health and CMV-seropositive. Both conserved end residues are trimmed from each CDR3. The order of the fields is V gene, CDR3 length, J gene, CDR3 protein.

>TRBV9|15|TRBJ2-7
ASSVESGGAFWDEQY
>TRBV5-8|11|TRBJ2-2
ASSSTANGELF
>TRBV13|14|TRBJ2-5
ASSLGTGGMGETQY
>TRBV7-9|12|TRBJ1-3
ASERDSPGNTIY
>TRBV4-3|12|TRBJ1-2
ASSQDGRGYGYT
>TRBV18|13|TRBJ1-1
ASSPLHRGVTEAF
>TRBV5-4|12|TRBJ2-1
ASSPRGPYNEQF
>TRBV5-1|13|TRBJ2-5
ASSLSNRGDETQY
>TRBV27|11|TRBJ1-2
ASSPRTGEGYT
>TRBV6-1|12|TRBJ1-1
ATWAGRLDTEAF
>TRBV6-4|12|TRBJ1-1
ASSTRGGVTEAF
>TRBV7-9|16|TRBJ1-1
ASNRKTQGLGMGTEAF
>TRBV5-1|11|TRBJ1-1
ASSPRQGAQAF
>TRBV21-1|13|TRBJ1-5
ASSKGAGSNQPQH
>TRBV7-9|11|TRBJ2-3
ASSEQLLDTQY
>TRBV11-2|11|TRBJ1-1
ASSLGEGMVAF
>TRBV5-6|11|TRBJ2-5
ASSLTGPETQY
>TRBV7-6|11|TRBJ1-6
ASSPTGVSPLH
>TRBV11-2|13|TRBJ1-3
ASRGQTVSGNTIY
>TRBV18|13|TRBJ1-4
ASSPGDVRGEKLF
>TRBV15|14|TRBJ2-7
ATSRDRALDKDEQY
>TRBV5-6|14|TRBJ2-3
ASSSGLAGGTDTQY
>TRBV6-5|12|TRBJ1-6
ASSSGAWNSPLH
>TRBV27|13|TRBJ2-7
ASRGYSALSHEQY
>TRBV6-5|14|TRBJ1-1
ASSYNNRLSRAAAF
>TRBV12-5|10|TRBJ2-5
ASGLGGRTQY
>TRBV9|11|TRBJ1-1
ASSIDWNTEAF
>TRBV2|13|TRBJ1-6
ASLGRSEGGSPLH
>TRBV6-5|11|TRBJ1-2
ASSYFGQGGYT